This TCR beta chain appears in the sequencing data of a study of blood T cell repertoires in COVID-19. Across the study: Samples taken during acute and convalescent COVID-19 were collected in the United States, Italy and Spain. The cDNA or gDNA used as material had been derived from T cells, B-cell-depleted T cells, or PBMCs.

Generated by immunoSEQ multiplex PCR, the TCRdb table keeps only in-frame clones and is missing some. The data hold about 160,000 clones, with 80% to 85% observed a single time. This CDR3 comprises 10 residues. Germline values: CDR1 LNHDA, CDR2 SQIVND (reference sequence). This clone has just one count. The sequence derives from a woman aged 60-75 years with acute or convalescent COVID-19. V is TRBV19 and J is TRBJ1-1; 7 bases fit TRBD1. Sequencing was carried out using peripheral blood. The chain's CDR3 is CGTGGAEAFF. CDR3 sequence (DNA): TGTGGGACAGGCGGCGCTGAAGCTTTCTTT.